The TCR beta chain under discussion was sequenced for a study of CD8 T cells in Susac syndrome. Sequencing of TCR beta was performed on blood CD8+ and CD4+ T cells. TEMRA cells were FACS-enriched, and CD8+ and CD4+ T cells were isolated negatively. Random-hexamer reverse transcription was applied to about 0.45 to 1 ug RNA. Amplification of TCR beta CDR3 spanned 54 Vbeta and 13 Jbeta via immunoSEQ multiplex PCR. TCRdb processed the immunoSEQ multiplex PCR reads anew with MiXCR; each CDR3 protein has one entry. The sample lists 180,000 or so distinct CDR3 sequences; approximately 96% were seen once. The CDR3 has 16 amino acids. V lost 3 bases to trimming and J lost 0 bases, with 15 bases between them. Per germline, CDR1 SGHDT and CDR2 YYEEEE.

The sample consisted of CD4+ T cells from PBMCs. The sequence derives from a human donor with multiple sclerosis. This chain uses TRBV5-6 with TRBJ2-5, with D tentatively TRBD1 or TRBD2 (6 bases each). The CDR3 bases are TGTGCCAGCAGCTCAACGGGGGCTGTGTACCAAGAGACCCAGTACTTC. It encodes CASSSTGAVYQETQYF.